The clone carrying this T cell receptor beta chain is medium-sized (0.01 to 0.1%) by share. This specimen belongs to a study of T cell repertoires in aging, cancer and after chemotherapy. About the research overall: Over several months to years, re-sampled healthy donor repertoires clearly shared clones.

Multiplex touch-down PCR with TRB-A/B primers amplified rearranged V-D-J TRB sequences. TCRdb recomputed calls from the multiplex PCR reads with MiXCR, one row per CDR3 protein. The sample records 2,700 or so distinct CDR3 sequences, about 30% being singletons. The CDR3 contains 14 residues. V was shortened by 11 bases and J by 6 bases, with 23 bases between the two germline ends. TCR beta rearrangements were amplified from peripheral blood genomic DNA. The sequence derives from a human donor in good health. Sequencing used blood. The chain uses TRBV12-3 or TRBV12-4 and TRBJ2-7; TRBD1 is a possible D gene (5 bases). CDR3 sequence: CACATRTNRREQYF. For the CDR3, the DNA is TGTGCCTGCGCCACGAGGACAAATCGTCGCGAGCAGTACTTC.